This T cell receptor beta chain was identified in a study of T cell responses to AZD1222 COVID-19 vaccine. There are a few counts of this clone. The germline gives CDR1 SNHLY, CDR2 FYNNEI. This CDR3 has 13 amino acids. V lost 10 bases and J lost 1; bases outside the gene matches: 2. Method: immunoSEQ multiplex PCR; TCRdb's copy keeps in-frame clones and lacks some. The sample yields 170,000 or so clones, about 85% seen once. The source was peripheral blood, collected on day 0 of AZD1222 vaccination. This clonotype was obtained from an adult in good health. The genes are TRBV2 and TRBJ2-2; 8 bases are shared with TRBD2. The CDR3 is CAKGLENTGELFF. The DNA of the CDR3 is TGTGCCAAGGGACTAGAGAACACCGGGGAGCTGTTTTTT.